These 13 T cell receptor beta chains came from one sample sequenced in a study of blood T cell repertoires in COVID-19. Generated by immunoSEQ multiplex PCR, the TCRdb table keeps only in-frame clones and is missing some. The sample holds a few hundred thousand clones, about four fifths seen once. The sample comprised PBMCs or T cells enriched from blood (not recorded which). The origin of the receptors is a man between 50 and 59 years old who had recovered from COVID-19.

This clone was observed once. The chain couples TRBV3-1 (or the pseudogene TRBV3-2) to TRBJ1-1; D not certain. The CDR3 totals 13 residues. Between the trimmed V and J ends, which lost 4 bases and 5 bases, there was a span of 11 bases. Per the germline V gene, CDR1 is LGHDT and CDR2 is YNNKEL (reference sequence). CDR3 region: CASSRGGFTEAFF. Here the CDR3 DNA reads TGTGCCAGCAGCCGGGGAGGTTTTACTGAAGCTTTCTTT.

CDR3 in DNA: TGTGCCAGCAGCTTAGGAGGGCTTTCCTACAATGAGCAGTTCTTC. Translating gives CASSLGGLSYNEQFF. This chain joins TRBV7-2 and TRBJ2-1, with D possibly matching TRBD2 (5 bases). CDR1 is SGHTA and CDR2 is FQGNSA in the germline V gene. The CDR3 is made up of 15 amino acids. V was pared by 1 base and J by 1 base, with 8 bases between.

The chain links TRBV29-1 to TRBJ1-1, with D perhaps matching TRBD1 (5 bases). Germline V gene lookup returns CDR1 SQVTM and CDR2 ANQGSEA. The CDR3 extends over 10 amino acids. Trimming took off 8 bases at V and 6 bases at J, with 10 bases between the two ends. The CDR3 bases are TGCAGCACCCAAGGGGCTGAAGCTTTCTTT. Amino acid sequence: CSTQGAEAFF.

The genes are TRBV7-2 and TRBJ1-3, with a tentative D call TRBD1 (6 bases). The CDR3 sequence is 13 residues long. Germline values: CDR1 SGHTA, CDR2 FQGNSA. Trimming took 4 bases from V and 4 from J, leaving 8 bases between them. The CDR3 DNA follows: TGTGCCAGCAGCTCCCAGGGGGGAAACACCATATATTTT. It translates to CASSSQGGNTIYF.

This rearrangement joins TRBV30 to TRBJ1-1; D call uncertain. The V end lost 5 bases, the J end lost 4 bases, and 20 bases lay between the germline ends. The CDR3 covers 15 residues. Germline values: CDR1 GTSNPN, CDR2 SVGIG (reference sequence). Here the CDR3 DNA reads TGTGCCTGGTGTTCCCCCCGGGGTGTGAGCACTGAAGCTTTCTTT. It encodes CAWCSPRGVSTEAFF.

J is TRBJ2-1 and V is TRBV9, with 10 bases lining up with TRBD2. This CDR3 contains 15 residues. Germline V gene lookup returns CDR1 SGDLS and CDR2 YYNGEE. J lost 7 bases, V lost 0 bases, and 4 bases had no gene match. The DNA of the CDR3 is TGTGCCAGCAGCGTAGAGGTAGCGGGAGGTAATGAGCAGTTCTTC. Amino acids: CASSVEVAGGNEQFF.

As to this clone: The same CDR3 arises from other DNA sequences in this sample as well. This rearrangement joins TRBV5-1 to TRBJ2-7; 7 bases map to TRBD1. The CDR3 contains 14 residues. The J segment lost 4 bases and the V segment lost 0 bases, leaving 4 bases of the junction unmatched. Germline V gene data show CDR1 as SGHRS and CDR2 as YFSETQ. For the CDR3, the DNA is TGCGCCAGCAGCTTGGAGGGCAGGGGGTACGAGCAGTACTTC. Translated: CASSLEGRGYEQYF.

This chain joins TRBV7-2 and TRBJ2-5; 8 nucleotides match TRBD2. The CDR3 length is 14 residues. The trim removed 5 bases at V and 7 bases at J, leaving 9 bases unmatched. Germline V gene sequence: CDR1 SGHTA, CDR2 FQGNSA. The CDR3 sequence: CASSPGTSGGTQYF. CDR3 nucleotide sequence: TGTGCCAGCAGCCCAGGGACTAGTGGGGGGACCCAGTACTTC.

The chain has TRBV11-2 and TRBJ1-4; 10 bases line up with TRBD1. The CDR3 is 11 amino acids. The V gene's germline CDR1 is SGHAT and CDR2 FQNNGV. With 5 bases clipped from V and 17 bases from J, the junction kept 5 bases outside the gene matches. The CDR3 nucleotides are TGTGCCAGCAGCCCGGGACAGGGGTCTTTTTTT. Protein: CASSPGQGSFF.

The rearrangement joins TRBV7-9 to TRBJ1-4; D gene uncertain. Between the trimmed V and J ends, which lost 5 bases and 4 bases, there was a span of 14 bases. CDR1 is SEHNR and CDR2 is FQNEAQ in the germline V gene (reference sequence). The length of the CDR3 is 15 residues. As DNA, the CDR3 is TGTGCCAGCAGCCCGCCGGGTCCTATTAATGAAAAACTGTTTTTT. Its protein is CASSPPGPINEKLFF.

This chain joins TRBV2 and TRBJ1-4, with TRBD1 matching 7 bases. The germline V gene has CDR1 SNHLY and CDR2 FYNNEI. CDR3 length equals 16 residues. The junction had 10 bases not matched to a gene; V was cut back by 3 bases and J by 6 bases. The CDR3 bases are TGTGCCAGCAGTGAGGGGATCACAGGGGCCTATGAAAAACTGTTTTTT. Encoded protein: CASSEGITGAYEKLFF. Looking up the rest from reference TRBV2 and TRBJ1-4 gives the full variable domain: EPEVTQTPSHQVTQMGQEVILRCVPISNHLYFYWYRQILGQKVEFLVSFYNNEISEKSEIFDDQFSVERPDGSNFTLKIRSTKLEDSAMYFCASSEGITGAYEKLFFGSGTQLSVL.

The gene calls are TRBV5-5 and TRBJ1-5; weak D call: TRBD1 (5 bases). This CDR3 is built from 13 residues. V dropped 3 bases and J dropped 4 bases, with 8 bases sitting between them. The germline V gene has CDR1 SGHKS and CDR2 YYEKEE (reference sequence). The CDR3 sequence is CASSSRVNQPQHF. For the CDR3, the DNA is TGTGCCAGCAGCTCCAGGGTAAATCAGCCCCAGCATTTT.

This rearrangement joins TRBV25-1 to TRBJ1-6, with 7 positions matching TRBD1. Germline V lookup: CDR1 MGHDK, CDR2 SYGVNS. CDR3 size: 14 residues. V lost 4 bases and J lost 9; bases outside the gene matches: 6. CDR3 sequence reads: CASSGTGVSSPLHF. The DNA of the CDR3 is TGTGCCAGCAGTGGTACAGGGGTAAGTTCACCCCTCCACTTT.